Shown below are 28 T cell receptor beta chains from a single sample sequenced in a study of CD8 T cells in ankylosing spondylitis. From the 5' RACE reads, TCRdb called clonotypes with MiXCR, one entry per CDR3 protein. The data contain fewer than 250,000 distinct CDR3 sequences, roughly 25% of them singletons. Specimen: blood, either unsorted or a sorted T cell fraction (not recorded which). All receptors derive from a male donor with ankylosing spondylitis or in good health (not recorded which).

This clonotype appeared many times. This chain connects TRBV20-1 to TRBJ1-1, with TRBD1 matching over 12 bases. Losses at the gene ends were 6 bases for V and 10 bases for J; bases not matched to a gene: 6. The CDR3 is made up of 12 amino acids. The germline CDR1 and CDR2 sequences are DFQATT and SNEGSKA (reference sequence). The CDR3 reads CSAGQGAVRAFF. CDR3 DNA: TGCAGTGCGGGACAGGGGGCAGTGAGAGCTTTCTTT.

This clonotype was observed at least ten times. The chain is built from TRBV29-1 and TRBJ2-3; 7 nucleotides match TRBD1. The germline gives CDR1 SQVTM, CDR2 ANQGSEA. This CDR3 has 15 residues. V lost 7 bases, J lost 2 bases, and 12 bases stayed unmatched. CDR3 in amino acids: CSATNPRGSTDTQYF. CDR3 coding DNA: TGCAGCGCAACGAATCCCAGGGGGTCCACAGATACGCAGTATTTT.

This clonotype was seen repeatedly, ten times or more. The CDR3 spells CASSEGAPAKNIQYF. DNA of the CDR3: TGCGCCAGCTCCGAGGGTGCGCCGGCCAAAAACATTCAGTACTTC. The rearrangement links TRBV5-1 to TRBJ2-4; weak D call: TRBD2 (5 bases). The CDR3 has 15 amino acids. Germline assignment: CDR1 SGHRS and CDR2 YFSETQ. V was pared by 7 bases and J by 1 base, with 15 bases between.

In its sample, this clonotype was seen many times. V usage is TRBV9 and J usage is TRBJ2-7; TRBD2 aligns across 11 bases. The CDR3 is 14 residues long. The junction had 3 bases not matched to a gene; V was cut back by 2 bases and J by 5 bases. Germline CDR1 is SGDLS and CDR2 is YYNGEE. In DNA, the CDR3 is TGTGCCAGCAGCGTTAGCGGGAGGGCGGACGAGCAGTACTTC. This translates into CASSVSGRADEQYF. Using reference TRBV9 and TRBJ2-7 for the parts outside the CDR3, the full variable domain is DSGVTQTPKHLITATGQRVTLRCSPRSGDLSVYWYQQSLDQGLQFLIQYYNGEERAKGNILERFSAQQFPDLHSELNLSSLELGDSALYFCASSVSGRADEQYFGPGTRLTVT.

This clonotype has a handful of counts. The rearrangement joins TRBV18 to TRBJ2-1; 10 bases align to TRBD2. Trimming at V came to 1 base and at J to 5 bases, leaving 2 bases not matched to a gene. This CDR3 is 15 amino acids long. The germline gives CDR1 KGHSH, CDR2 LQKENI. CDR3 amino acids: CASSPLSGGDNEQFF. CDR3 coding DNA: TGTGCCAGCTCACCACTCAGCGGGGGGGACAATGAGCAGTTCTTC.

This clonotype showed up many times. One junction end does not reproduce the germline sequence, and a read error may be involved. The chain is built from TRBV7-7 and TRBJ2-1, with 9 bases matching TRBD2. Germline assignment: CDR1 SSHAT and CDR2 FNYEAQ (reference sequence). The CDR3 runs 17 residues. CDR3 protein: CASSLLSGGSSYNEQFF. The CDR3 DNA reads as TGTGCTAGCAGCTTACTGAGCGGGGGGAGCTCCTACAATGAGCAGTTCTTC.

The chain uses TRBV7-2 and TRBJ2-7; D gene uncertain. The CDR3 has 13 residues. V lost 3 bases to trimming and J lost 1 base, with 7 bases between them. Germline values: CDR1 SGHTA, CDR2 FQGNSA. The CDR3 loop is CASSLDGSYEQYF. CDR3 DNA: TGTGCCAGCAGCTTGGACGGATCCTACGAGCAGTACTTC. Filled out from reference TRBV7-2 and TRBJ2-7, the complete variable domain reads GAGVSQSPSNKVTEKGKDVELRCDPISGHTALYWYRQSLGQGLEFLIYFQGNSAPDKSGLPSDRFSAERTGGSVSTLTIQRTQQEDSAVYLCASSLDGSYEQYFGPGTRLTVT.

This chain links TRBV20-1 with TRBJ2-5, with 14 positions matching TRBD2. Germline trimming cut 6 bases from V and 5 bases from J; bases unmatched to any gene: 5. Germline assignment: CDR1 DFQATT and CDR2 SNEGSKA (reference sequence). The CDR3 contains 14 residues. Written as DNA, the CDR3 is TGCAGTGCCAGGGGACTAGCGGGAGCGGAGACCCAGTACTTC. The encoded protein is CSARGLAGAETQYF.

The V and J genes are TRBV20-1 and TRBJ2-5; tentative D call: TRBD2 (5 bases). V was clipped by 6 bases and J by 5 bases, with 16 bases between them. The germline V gene has CDR1 DFQATT and CDR2 SNEGSKA (reference sequence). The CDR3 loop spans 13 amino acids. The CDR3 region is CSAPKPGFETQYF. DNA of the CDR3: TGCAGTGCCCCTAAGCCGGGGTTTGAGACCCAGTACTTC.

The table lists this clonotype with many counts. The chain has TRBV20-1 and TRBJ1-1; no definite D call. The CDR3 extends over 12 amino acids. Germline V gives CDR1 DFQATT, CDR2 SNEGSKA (reference sequence). V was clipped by 6 bases and J by 0 bases, with 8 bases between them. DNA of the CDR3: TGCAGTGCCAATACAGTGAACACTGAAGCTTTCTTT. It codes for CSANTVNTEAFF.

This clonotype has only a few counts. The genes are TRBV5-1 and TRBJ1-2; D call uncertain. CDR1 and CDR2 (germline): SGHRS, YFSETQ. Trimming shortened V by 4 bases and J by 4 bases, and 17 bases separated the two germline ends. This CDR3 has 15 residues. The CDR3 spells CASSPQHHRGYGYTF. The CDR3 DNA sequence: TGCGCCAGCAGCCCCCAACACCATCGAGGCTATGGCTACACCTTC. Based on the CDR3 plus reference TRBV5-1 and TRBJ1-2, the full variable domain is KAGVTQTPRYLIKTRGQQVTLSCSPISGHRSVSWYQQTPGQGLQFLFEYFSETQRNKGNFPGRFSGRQFSNSRSEMNVSTLELGDSALYLCASSPQHHRGYGYTFGSGTRLTVV.

This CDR3 reads CAIGAGGHSYNEQFF. The CDR3 DNA sequence: TGTGCCATCGGGGCCGGAGGACACTCCTACAATGAGCAGTTCTTC. V and J are TRBV10-3 and TRBJ2-1, with D perhaps given as TRBD1 or TRBD2 (5 bases each). The germline CDR1 and CDR2 sequences are ENHRY and SYGVKD. This CDR3 region has 15 residues. The germline V and J ends were trimmed by 8 bases and 0 bases, with 14 bases remaining between them.

The chain couples TRBV29-1 to TRBJ2-2, with D hard to call. This CDR3 contains 13 residues. Germline CDR1 and CDR2: SQVTM and ANQGSEA. With 4 bases removed from V and 1 base from J, the gap between germline ends came to 7 bases. The CDR3 here is CSVVPRNTGELFF. The CDR3 DNA sequence: TGCAGCGTTGTACCCCGGAACACCGGGGAGCTGTTTTTT.

This clonotype was counted at least ten times. V gene TRBV6-5 combines with J gene TRBJ1-2, with TRBD1 matching 8 bases. V lost 6 bases, J lost 8 bases, and 2 bases stayed unmatched. The CDR3 extends over 11 amino acids. In germline, CDR1 is MNHEY, CDR2 SVGAGI. The CDR3: CASRRQGGYTF. DNA of the CDR3: TGTGCCAGCAGACGACAGGGGGGCTACACCTTC.

The genes are TRBV6-5 and TRBJ1-1; D is unresolved. The CDR3 covers 13 residues. Germline CDR1 MNHEY, CDR2 SVGAGI. Trimming stripped 4 bases from V and 5 bases from J, with 11 bases between. The CDR3 region is CASSSGRSTEAFF. CDR3 in DNA: TGTGCCAGCAGTTCCGGCAGGTCGACTGAAGCTTTCTTT.

This clonotype has ten or more counts. This chain links TRBV12-3 or TRBV12-4 with TRBJ2-6; D call uncertain. The ends were cut back, 6 bases at V and 0 bases at J, with 9 bases in the middle. CDR3 size: 15 residues. The CDR3 loop reads CASSPRYSGANVLTF. DNA of the CDR3: TGTGCCAGCAGCCCCCGGTACTCTGGGGCCAACGTCCTGACTTTC.

The genes are TRBV29-1 and TRBJ2-1; D not resolved. This CDR3 spans 12 amino acids. Per the germline V gene, CDR1 is SQVTM and CDR2 is ANQGSEA. Written as DNA, the CDR3 is TGCAGTCATCGTGGGGCCTACAATGAGCAGTTCTTC. Its protein is CSHRGAYNEQFF.

As to this clonotype: Given a much more abundant clone one base away, this may be a read error. Here the CDR3 DNA reads TGTGCCGCTGGGGACAGTATTACGGGAGGGCAGTACTTC. It codes for CAAGDSITGGQYF. The chain links TRBV24-1 to TRBJ2-7, with D perhaps assigned TRBD1 or TRBD2 (7 bases each). Trimming pared 12 bases from V and 9 bases from J, leaving 23 bases between. Per the germline V gene, CDR1 is KGHDR and CDR2 is SFDVKD. The CDR3 loop spans 13 amino acids.

This chain connects TRBV4-2 to TRBJ2-5, with TRBD1 matching 10 bases. There are 18 residues in the CDR3. Germline V gene sequence: CDR1 LGHNA, CDR2 YNFKEQ. J gave up 5 bases and V 4 bases, and 16 bases lay outside the gene matches. The CDR3 DNA follows: TGTGCCAGCAGCCCCCGTCCCGGGACAGGGGCCTGGGGCGAGACCCAGTACTTC. It is translated as CASSPRPGTGAWGETQYF.

This clonotype occurred a few times. This chain uses TRBV20-1 with TRBJ2-3; perhaps TRBD2 as D (6 bases). The germline CDR1 and CDR2 sequences are DFQATT and SNEGSKA (reference sequence). There are 14 residues in the CDR3. The V end was cut by 6 bases, the J end by 5 bases, with 18 bases between. The CDR3 here is CSAHRGGSEDTQYF. The CDR3 region has the DNA TGCAGTGCCCACCGGGGAGGATCGGAAGATACGCAGTATTTT.

The chain is built from TRBV20-1 and TRBJ2-3; 7 nucleotides match TRBD2. In germline, CDR1 is DFQATT, CDR2 SNEGSKA (reference sequence). The CDR3 loop spans 15 amino acids. The trim removed 2 bases at V and 4 bases at J, leaving 9 bases unmatched. In DNA form, the CDR3 reads TGCAGTGCTAGAAAGGACACTAGCGCTTCAGATACGCAGTATTTT. It encodes CSARKDTSASDTQYF.

This clonotype was detected ten times or more. The chain's CDR3 is CASSQGRDSSYEQYF. The CDR3 nucleotides are TGCGCCAGCAGCCAAGGGCGGGACTCCTCCTACGAGCAGTACTTC. V usage is TRBV4-1 and J usage is TRBJ2-7; D is perhaps TRBD2 (6 bases). Trimming took off 1 base at V and 0 bases at J, with 10 bases between the two ends. The CDR3 sequence is 15 residues long. The germline V gene encodes CDR1 MGHRA and CDR2 YSYEKL.

In the case of this clonotype: A much larger clone is a single base away; this may be a read error. The gene calls are TRBV5-5 and TRBJ2-5; D gene uncertain. CDR1 and CDR2 (germline): SGHKS, YYEKEE (reference sequence). This CDR3 comprises 15 residues. This CDR3 reads CASIPVGSPQGTQYF. For the CDR3, the DNA is TGTGCCAGTATCCCTGTTGGCAGCCCCCAAGGGACCCAGTACTTC.

This clonotype was detected many times. The rearrangement uses TRBV5-1 and TRBJ2-7; tentative D call: TRBD2 (6 bases). Germline CDR1 is SGHRS and CDR2 is YFSETQ. The ends were cut back, 4 bases at V and 6 bases at J, with 23 bases in the middle. There are 16 residues in the CDR3. The CDR3 DNA reads as TGCGCCAGCAGCCCGGACGGCCCCGGGGGTTCCCGCGAGCAGTACTTC. Translation: CASSPDGPGGSREQYF. Filled out from reference TRBV5-1 and TRBJ2-7, the complete variable domain reads KAGVTQTPRYLIKTRGQQVTLSCSPISGHRSVSWYQQTPGQGLQFLFEYFSETQRNKGNFPGRFSGRQFSNSRSEMNVSTLELGDSALYLCASSPDGPGGSREQYFGPGTRLTVT.

This chain connects TRBV29-1 to TRBJ2-5; weak D call: TRBD2 (6 bases). Germline V gives CDR1 SQVTM, CDR2 ANQGSEA. This CDR3 has 13 residues. Trimming took 0 bases from V and 5 from J, leaving 10 bases between them. The CDR3 DNA reads TGCAGCGTTGAAGATTCGGAGGGCGAGACCCAGTACTTC. Its protein is CSVEDSEGETQYF.

The rearrangement links TRBV15 to TRBJ2-5, with D uncertain. Germline values: CDR1 LNHNV, CDR2 YYDKDF (reference sequence). Trimming left V 0 bases short and J 5 bases short, with 16 bases between. The CDR3 length is 16 residues. The CDR3 bases are TGTGCCACCAGCAGAGATGAAGGACCTTTGTTGGAGACCCAGTACTTC. Residues: CATSRDEGPLLETQYF.

The chain couples TRBV10-3 to TRBJ2-3; no firm D call. CDR1 ENHRY and CDR2 SYGVKD come from the germline V gene. The ends were cut back, 8 bases at V and 1 base at J, with 7 bases in the middle. The CDR3 loop spans 12 amino acids. CDR3 coding DNA: TGTGCCATCGACGGAGGCACAGATACGCAGTATTTT. This gives the protein CAIDGGTDTQYF.

This sequence joins TRBV20-1 and TRBJ2-1; 15 bases agree with TRBD2. Per germline, CDR1 DFQATT and CDR2 SNEGSKA (reference sequence). V lost 0 bases, J lost 7 bases, and 4 bases stayed unmatched. The CDR3 covers 16 residues. The CDR3 region is CSAREWTSGRVNEQFF. Written as DNA, the CDR3 is TGCAGTGCTAGAGAGTGGACTAGCGGGAGGGTGAATGAGCAGTTCTTC.